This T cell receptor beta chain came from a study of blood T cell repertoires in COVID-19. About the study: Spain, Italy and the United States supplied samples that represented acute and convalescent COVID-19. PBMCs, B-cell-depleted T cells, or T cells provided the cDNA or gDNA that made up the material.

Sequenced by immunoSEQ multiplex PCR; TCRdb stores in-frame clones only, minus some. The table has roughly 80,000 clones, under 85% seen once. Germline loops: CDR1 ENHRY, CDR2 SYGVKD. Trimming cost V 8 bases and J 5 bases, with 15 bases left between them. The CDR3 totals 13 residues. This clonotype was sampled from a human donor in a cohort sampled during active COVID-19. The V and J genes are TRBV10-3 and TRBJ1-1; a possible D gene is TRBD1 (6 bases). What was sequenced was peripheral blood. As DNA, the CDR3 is TGTGCCATCGGTGGGACATCGACGACTGAAGCTTTCTTT. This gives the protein CAIGGTSTTEAFF.